The next 7 T cell receptor beta chains were all read from a single sample in a study of cytomegalovirus exposure and HLA in healthy donors. Primers: 60 Vbeta forward and 13 Jbeta reverse. Repertoires were generated with immunoSEQ multiplex PCR, while TCRdb's copy carries only in-frame clones and drops some. The sample yields roughly 130,000 clones, 70% to 80% seen once. Sequencing used PBMCs. Receptors were obtained from a woman aged 55-75 years in good health and CMV-seropositive.

CDR3 loop: CASSLEGSGGLGNSPLHF. DNA for the CDR3: TGTGCCAGCAGCTTAGAAGGGTCGGGGGGGCTCGGTAATTCACCCCTCCACTTT. J is TRBJ1-6 and V is TRBV7-8, with a weak D call TRBD1 (6 bases). Trimming pared 1 base from V and 6 bases from J, leaving 19 bases between. The CDR3 is 18 residues long. Germline CDR1 SGHVS, CDR2 FQNEAQ.

The V and J genes are TRBV7-9 and TRBJ1-5, with no clear D. The germline gives CDR1 SEHNR, CDR2 FQNEAQ (reference sequence). The CDR3 has 15 amino acids. Trimming took 5 bases from V and 0 from J, leaving 11 bases between them. This CDR3 reads CASSPGLYSNQPQHF. The CDR3 DNA reads TGTGCCAGCAGCCCCGGGTTATATAGCAATCAGCCCCAGCATTTT.

The J gene is TRBJ1-2, the V gene TRBV4-1; D possibly corresponds to TRBD1 (6 bases). Germline loops: CDR1 MGHRA, CDR2 YSYEKL. Trimming took 4 bases from V and 8 from J, leaving 23 bases between them. The CDR3 has 16 residues. This CDR3 reads CASSPRGGGLLEGYTF. The DNA of the CDR3 is TGCGCCAGCAGCCCTCGTGGGGGGGGCCTCCTCGAAGGCTACACCTTC.

The chain recombines TRBV6-5 with TRBJ1-1; D is ambiguous. Germline V gives CDR1 MNHEY, CDR2 SVGAGI. The CDR3 contains 15 residues. The ends were cut back, 2 bases at V and 0 bases at J, with 10 bases in the middle. CDR3 nucleotides: TGTGCCAGCAGTTACAGGCCTACAGTGAACACTGAAGCTTTCTTT. Its protein is CASSYRPTVNTEAFF.

The rearrangement links TRBV5-4 to TRBJ2-7, with D unclear. V gave up 2 bases and J gave up 0 bases, with 9 bases separating them. CDR1 is SGHNT and CDR2 is YYREEE in the germline V gene (reference sequence). The CDR3 extends over 14 amino acids. For the CDR3, the DNA is TGTGCCAGCAGCTTTCAGGCTCGCTCCTACGAGCAGTACTTC. This gives the protein CASSFQARSYEQYF.

This clone was seen a handful of times. This chain links TRBV19 with TRBJ2-2; 8 nucleotides agree with TRBD1. The CDR3 extends over 18 amino acids. V lost 5 bases and J lost 5; bases outside the gene matches: 16. Germline loops: CDR1 LNHDA, CDR2 SQIVND (reference sequence). As DNA, the CDR3 is TGTGCCAGTAGTTCGGACAGGGCGTTGGGTAAAAGGACCGGGGAGCTGTTTTTT. Translated, it gives CASSSDRALGKRTGELFF. Using reference TRBV19 and TRBJ2-2 for the parts outside the CDR3, the full variable domain is DGGITQSPKYLFRKEGQNVTLSCEQNLNHDAMYWYRQDPGQGLRLIYYSQIVNDFQKGDIAEGYSVSREKKESFPLTVTSAQKNPTAFYLCASSSDRALGKRTGELFFGEGSRLTVL.

In this sample, this clone turned up a few times. This chain connects TRBV10-3 to TRBJ1-2; D is uncertain. Germline CDR1 ENHRY, CDR2 SYGVKD. The ends were cut back, 2 bases at V and 4 bases at J, with 8 bases in the middle. The CDR3 is made up of 13 amino acids. The CDR3 DNA sequence: TGTGCCATCAGTGAGCGGGAAGGCTATGGCTACACCTTC. This translates into CAISEREGYGYTF.